Presented here are 16 T cell receptor beta chains from one specimen sequenced in a study of T-cell reconstitution after alpha-beta-depleted transplantation in children. This sample's TCRbeta library carried unique molecular identifier barcodes. TCRdb analysed the PCR reads with MiXCR anew, one entry per CDR3 protein. The sample includes about a million distinct CDR3 sequences, about 29% of them seen just once. The material was PBMCs, mostly from graft donor cells, obtained 360 days after TCRalphabeta/CD19-depleted stem cell transplant. Receptors originate from a boy in the first two years of life who had a stem cell transplant for SCID, so the T cells may come from the graft donor.

Only one count was recorded for this clonotype. V gene TRBV7-9 combines with J gene TRBJ2-7; the D gene is possibly TRBD1 (7 bases). Trimming took off 5 bases at V and 4 bases at J, with 18 bases between the two ends. The CDR3 is 15 amino acids. Germline values: CDR1 SEHNR, CDR2 FQNEAQ (reference sequence). The CDR3: CASSQGGPKHYEQYF. The CDR3 coding sequence is TGTGCCAGCAGCCAGGGGGGACCGAAACATTACGAGCAGTACTTC.

The CDR3 region has the DNA TGTGCTATTCGGGGCCCCCGAGGGGCGAACACCGGGGAGCTGTTTTTT. Translation: CAIRGPRGANTGELFF. The V call is TRBV7-9, the J call TRBJ2-2; tentatively, D is TRBD1 or TRBD2 (5 bases each). Germline V gene sequence: CDR1 SEHNR, CDR2 FQNEAQ (reference sequence). The CDR3 sequence is 16 residues long.

The chain combines TRBV7-2 with TRBJ2-4; tentative D call: TRBD2 (6 bases). This CDR3 is 15 amino acids long. Germline CDR1 reads SGHTA; CDR2 reads FQGNSA. The V end lost 2 bases, the J end lost 7 bases, and 15 bases lay between the germline ends. The CDR3 loop is CASSLKSVGGNIQYF. The CDR3 coding sequence is TGTGCCAGCAGCTTAAAATCCGTGGGGGGTAACATTCAGTACTTC.

The chain has TRBV5-1 and TRBJ2-7; 11 nucleotides agree with TRBD1. The germline gives CDR1 SGHRS, CDR2 YFSETQ. The CDR3 loop spans 17 amino acids. V lost 1 base and J lost 5; bases outside the gene matches: 11. The CDR3 protein is CASSLKSVDRGLHEQYF. The CDR3 nucleotides are TGCGCCAGCAGCTTGAAATCCGTGGACAGGGGGCTCCACGAGCAGTACTTC. Using reference TRBV5-1 and TRBJ2-7 for the parts outside the CDR3, the full variable domain is KAGVTQTPRYLIKTRGQQVTLSCSPISGHRSVSWYQQTPGQGLQFLFEYFSETQRNKGNFPGRFSGRQFSNSRSEMNVSTLELGDSALYLCASSLKSVDRGLHEQYFGPGTRLTVT.

A single count supports this clonotype. CDR3 nucleotide sequence: TGTGCCAGCAGTGTGGGACAGCGCAATCAGCCCCAGCATTTT. Translating gives CASSVGQRNQPQHF. The chain recombines TRBV6-1 with TRBJ1-5; 7 positions match TRBD1. CDR1 and CDR2 (germline): MNHNS, SASEGT. The V segment lost 4 bases and the J segment 2 bases; nucleotides outside the gene matches: 2. There are 14 residues in the CDR3.

This clonotype turned up a few times. The rearrangement links TRBV20-1 to TRBJ1-4, with TRBD1 matching over 10 bases. CDR1 DFQATT and CDR2 SNEGSKA come from the germline V gene (reference sequence). This CDR3 has 14 amino acids. V lost 4 bases to trimming and J lost 8 bases; unmatched junction nucleotides: 7. Here the CDR3 DNA reads TGCAGTGCTAACGCAGGACAGGGGGGAGAAAAACTGTTTTTT. This codes for CSANAGQGGEKLFF.

This clonotype has only a few counts. The chain uses TRBV29-1 and TRBJ1-2; 12 bases fit TRBD1. V trimming: 6 bases; J trimming: 7 bases; junction bases outside the gene matches: 12. The CDR3 runs to 15 residues. The germline V gene encodes CDR1 SQVTM and CDR2 ANQGSEA. CDR3 in amino acids: CSVPGTGGVRGGYTF. In nucleotides, the CDR3 is TGCAGCGTGCCCGGGACAGGGGGCGTTCGGGGTGGCTACACCTTC. Full variable domain (outside the CDR3, taken from reference TRBV29-1 and TRBJ1-2): SAVISQKPSRDICQRGTSLTIQCQVDSQVTMMFWYRQQPGQSLTLIATANQGSEATYESGFVIDKFPISRPNLTFSTLTVSNMSPEDSSIYLCSVPGTGGVRGGYTFGSGTRLTVV.

This clonotype was recorded only once. The junction does not match germline at one end; this may be a read error. The chain links TRBV20-1 to TRBJ1-1; perhaps TRBD1 as D (6 bases). Germline CDR1 and CDR2: DFQATT and SNEGSKA (reference sequence). The CDR3 loop spans 15 amino acids. The CDR3 spells CCARAAGTMNTEAFF. CDR3 DNA: TGCTGTGCTAGAGCAGCCGGGACAATGAACACTGAAGCTTTCTTT.

V gene TRBV12-3 or TRBV12-4 combines with J gene TRBJ2-7, with TRBD2 as a possible D gene (6 bases). The V end was cut by 3 bases, the J end by 0 bases, with 12 bases between. The CDR3 is 15 residues long. The CDR3 region has the DNA TGTGCCAGCAGTTTCACGGGACTCGCCTCCTACGAGCAGTACTTC. Translating gives CASSFTGLASYEQYF.

The rearrangement links TRBV7-2 to TRBJ2-1, with D possibly called TRBD1 or TRBD2 (5 bases each). The CDR3 totals 16 residues. Trimming left V 7 bases short and J 6 bases short, with 22 bases between. Germline assignment: CDR1 SGHTA and CDR2 FQGNSA. Here the CDR3 reads CASNSWYLVGVNEQFF. The CDR3 nucleotides read TGTGCCAGCAACTCCTGGTACCTAGTGGGGGTCAATGAGCAGTTCTTC.

This chain uses TRBV5-1 with TRBJ2-3, with D unclear. V lost 0 bases, J lost 4 bases, and 9 bases lay in between. From germline, CDR1 is SGHRS and CDR2 YFSETQ. The CDR3 runs to 14 residues. The chain's CDR3 is CASSLVREPDTQYF. In DNA form, the CDR3 reads TGCGCCAGCAGCTTGGTTAGGGAACCAGATACGCAGTATTTT.

This rearrangement joins TRBV4-1 to TRBJ2-7; D call uncertain. The germline V gene encodes CDR1 MGHRA and CDR2 YSYEKL. This CDR3 region has 16 residues. Trimming took off 0 bases at V and 0 bases at J, with 12 bases between the two ends. CDR3 DNA: TGCGCCAGCAGCCAAGATGGCCCAGGCAGCTCCTACGAGCAGTACTTC. Its translation is CASSQDGPGSSYEQYF.

This clonotype was seen only a few times. The chain links TRBV12-3 or TRBV12-4 to TRBJ2-7; 8 bases map to TRBD1. CDR3 length: 16 residues. J was trimmed by 2 bases and V by 5 bases; bases with no gene match: 11. The CDR3 sequence: CASSTTTGQVPYEQYF. The CDR3 DNA reads as TGTGCCAGCAGTACTACCACGGGACAGGTTCCCTACGAGCAGTACTTC.

The chain couples TRBV4-3 to TRBJ2-6, with 8 bases lining up with TRBD1. Germline values: CDR1 LGHNA, CDR2 YSLEER. The CDR3 contains 19 residues. With 4 bases clipped from V and 0 bases from J, the junction kept 11 bases outside the gene matches. CDR3 nucleotide sequence: TGCGCCAGCAGCCGCATGACAGGGGCCAGCAGCTCTGGGGCCAACGTCCTGACTTTC. It specifies CASSRMTGASSSGANVLTF.

The table lists this clonotype with a few counts. The chain links TRBV4-1 to TRBJ2-3, with TRBD2 matching over 8 bases. V shed 1 base, J shed 0 bases, and the junction held 9 bases outside the gene matches. The CDR3 extends over 18 amino acids. CDR1 MGHRA and CDR2 YSYEKL come from the germline V gene. CDR3 protein: CASSQGLLSGGSTDTQYF. DNA of the CDR3: TGCGCCAGCAGCCAAGGACTCCTCAGCGGGGGTAGCACAGATACGCAGTATTTT.

The CDR3 DNA follows: TGTGCCAGCAGCTTAGGAATGACACTAGCGGGGGGAGAGACCCAGTACTTC. It is translated as CASSLGMTLAGGETQYF. V is TRBV7-8 and J is TRBJ2-5, with 12 bases identical to TRBD2. CDR3 length equals 17 residues. The V segment lost 1 base and the J segment 4 bases; nucleotides outside the gene matches: 7. CDR1 and CDR2 from the germline V gene are SGHVS and FQNEAQ. The full variable domain, completed using reference TRBV7-8 and TRBJ2-5, is GAGVSQSPRYKVAKRGQDVALRCDPISGHVSLFWYQQALGQGPEFLTYFQNEAQLDKSGLPSDRFFAERPEGSVSTLKIQRTQQEDSAVYLCASSLGMTLAGGETQYFGPGTRLLVL.